One and the same sample provided the 30 T cell receptor beta chains below, sequenced in a study of PD-L1 blockade in urothelial cancer. Measured with immunoSEQ multiplex PCR; TCRdb has only the in-frame clones, and not every one. The table shows approximately 100,000 clones, with about 89% occurring only once. Time point indicated: pretreatment peripheral blood. Sequencing was performed on PBMCs, taken around atezolizumab (anti-PD-L1) treatment. The receptors here all came from a woman older than 75 with urothelial cancer.

The rearrangement uses TRBV10-3 and TRBJ1-1, with 7 bases aligning to TRBD1. Trimming cost V 6 bases and J 5 bases; bases outside gene matches: 12. There are 15 residues in the CDR3. The germline V gene encodes CDR1 ENHRY and CDR2 SYGVKD. The CDR3 DNA follows: TGTGCCATCAGGGCCCACGACAGGGAAGCTACTGAAGCTTTCTTT. Translation gives CAIRAHDREATEAFF.

V is TRBV28 and J is TRBJ2-7; 7 positions match TRBD2. The junction had 9 bases not matched to a gene; V was cut back by 4 bases and J by 3 bases. The CDR3 runs to 15 residues. Germline V gives CDR1 MDHEN, CDR2 SYDVKM. The CDR3 coding sequence is TGTGCCAGCAGTTCATGGGGGACTACGCACTACGAGCAGTACTTC. This gives the protein CASSSWGTTHYEQYF.

The chain has TRBV25-1 and TRBJ1-1; D possibly corresponds to TRBD1 (5 bases). V lost 8 bases and J 5 bases, leaving 9 bases between the germline ends. This CDR3 has 11 residues. Germline CDR1 and CDR2: MGHDK and SYGVNS. The CDR3 spells CASRRGTEAFF. In DNA, the CDR3 is TGTGCCAGCCGAAGGGGTACTGAAGCTTTCTTT.

The V call is TRBV7-6, the J call TRBJ1-1, with 7 bases identical to TRBD1. The V gene's germline CDR1 is SGHVS and CDR2 FNYEAQ. The CDR3 runs 16 residues. Germline trimming cut 5 bases from V and 4 bases from J; bases unmatched to any gene: 13. The CDR3 loop reads CASSRMTGSVVTEAFF. DNA of the CDR3: TGTGCCAGCAGCAGAATGACAGGGAGTGTTGTCACTGAAGCTTTCTTT.

This chain connects TRBV5-1 to TRBJ1-5, with D maybe TRBD1 (6 bases). The ends were cut back, 7 bases at V and 5 bases at J, with 10 bases in the middle. CDR3 length: 12 amino acids. The germline V gene encodes CDR1 SGHRS and CDR2 YFSETQ. Here the CDR3 reads CASPQGHQPQHF. CDR3 nucleotide sequence: TGCGCCAGCCCACAGGGACATCAGCCCCAGCATTTT.

This chain joins TRBV9 and TRBJ1-1; 8 nucleotides agree with TRBD1. J was trimmed by 4 bases and V by 4 bases; bases with no gene match: 12. The CDR3 has 16 residues. From germline, CDR1 is SGDLS and CDR2 YYNGEE. The CDR3 nucleotides read TGTGCCAGCAGCCTAGGACAGGGAGGTTGGAGCACTGAAGCTTTCTTT. Translating it yields CASSLGQGGWSTEAFF.

CDR3 in amino acids: CATSRDFKRTASYEQYF. The CDR3 region has the DNA TGTGCCACCAGCAGAGATTTTAAGCGAACGGCTTCCTACGAGCAGTACTTC. The chain uses TRBV15 and TRBJ2-7, with D uncertain. The CDR3 spans 17 residues. The germline V gene has CDR1 LNHNV and CDR2 YYDKDF (reference sequence). Trimming removed 0 bases from V and 1 base from J, with 16 bases in between.

The chain couples TRBV28 to TRBJ1-5, with a possible D match to TRBD1 (6 bases). V was pared by 6 bases and J by 5 bases, with 11 bases between. Germline-derived CDR1 and CDR2 are MDHEN and SYDVKM. CDR3 size: 13 residues. CDR3 region: CASRSGVDQPQHF. The CDR3 DNA follows: TGTGCCAGCAGGTCAGGGGTGGATCAGCCCCAGCATTTT.

The chain has TRBV7-8 and TRBJ2-1; 8 bases line up with TRBD2. CDR1 and CDR2 (germline): SGHVS, FQNEAQ. Trimming cost V 5 bases and J 2 bases; bases outside gene matches: 11. The CDR3 covers 17 residues. The CDR3 spells CASSPRTSTHPYNEQFF. For the CDR3, the DNA is TGTGCCAGCAGCCCAAGGACTAGCACACACCCCTACAATGAGCAGTTCTTC.

V is TRBV6-5 and J is TRBJ1-5, with no clear D. The CDR3 covers 14 residues. V gave up 6 bases and J gave up 0 bases, with 9 bases separating them. CDR1 and CDR2 from the germline V gene are MNHEY and SVGAGI. CDR3 in amino acids: CASSPRVSNQPQHF. CDR3 in DNA: TGTGCCAGCAGCCCGAGGGTTAGCAATCAGCCCCAGCATTTT.

V is TRBV6-4 and J is TRBJ2-1; TRBD2 agrees at 7 bases. This CDR3 is built from 16 residues. Trimming cost V 0 bases and J 4 bases; bases outside gene matches: 6. Germline V CDR1 and CDR2: MRHNA, SNTAGT. The CDR3 DNA follows: TGTGCCAGCAGTGACTCGGGGAGCGGGGAGTACAATGAGCAGTTCTTC. Its protein product is CASSDSGSGEYNEQFF.

The rearrangement uses TRBV10-2 and TRBJ1-2, with TRBD1 matching 9 bases. This CDR3 spans 16 amino acids. Losses at the gene ends were 6 bases for V and 0 bases for J; bases not matched to a gene: 8. Germline CDR1 and CDR2: WSHSY and SAAADI. The CDR3 protein is CASSLGQGTTNYGYTF. The CDR3 DNA reads as TGCGCCAGCAGCTTGGGACAGGGAACCACTAACTATGGCTACACCTTC.

V and J are TRBV7-9 and TRBJ2-6, with D maybe TRBD1 (6 bases). CDR3 length: 18 residues. The V end lost 5 bases, the J end lost 2 bases, and 19 bases lay between the germline ends. Germline loops: CDR1 SEHNR, CDR2 FQNEAQ (reference sequence). For the CDR3, the DNA is TGTGCCAGCAGCAGAGGGATTGGGACACAGACTGGGGCCAACGTCCTGACTTTC. This encodes CASSRGIGTQTGANVLTF.

This clone was seen once. The chain is built from TRBV7-3 and TRBJ2-5, with D perhaps matching TRBD1 (7 bases). This CDR3 comprises 15 residues. V was pared by 5 bases and J by 4 bases, with 17 bases between. In germline, CDR1 is SGHTA, CDR2 FQGTGA. This chain's CDR3 is CASSKEGQGGETQYF. CDR3 DNA: TGTGCCAGCAGCAAAGAGGGGCAGGGGGGAGAGACCCAGTACTTC.

The genes are TRBV5-1 and TRBJ1-1, with TRBD1 identical over 9 bases. This CDR3 spans 17 amino acids. CDR1 is SGHRS and CDR2 is YFSETQ in the germline V gene. V lost 0 bases, J lost 0 bases, and 6 bases stayed unmatched. The CDR3 loop reads CASSLAGDRALNTEAFF. CDR3 coding DNA: TGCGCCAGCAGCTTGGCCGGGGACAGGGCCTTGAACACTGAAGCTTTCTTT.

The chain combines TRBV30 with TRBJ1-5; maybe TRBD1 (6 bases). Germline lookup yields CDR1 GTSNPN and CDR2 SVGIG (reference sequence). This CDR3 spans 15 amino acids. Trimming took off 0 bases at V and 6 bases at J, with 15 bases between the two ends. CDR3 in amino acids: CAWSVAGGAAQPQHF. The CDR3 nucleotides are TGTGCCTGGAGTGTAGCGGGGGGCGCGGCTCAGCCCCAGCATTTT.

In its sample, this clone ranks as large. V is TRBV9 and J is TRBJ1-2; TRBD1 is a possible D gene (6 bases). This CDR3 contains 15 residues. The germline V gene has CDR1 SGDLS and CDR2 YYNGEE. Trimming pared 0 bases from V and 0 bases from J, leaving 9 bases between. The CDR3 protein is CASSVGGLTNYGYTF. The CDR3 DNA reads as TGTGCCAGCAGCGTAGGGGGGCTAACTAACTATGGCTACACCTTC.

V is TRBV25-1 and J is TRBJ2-7; 11 nucleotides line up with TRBD1. CDR1 MGHDK and CDR2 SYGVNS come from the germline V gene. The CDR3 has 13 amino acids. The V gene end was trimmed by 4 bases and the J gene end by 7 bases; junction bases not matched to a gene: 3. DNA of the CDR3: TGTGCCAGCAGTGCCGGGACAGGGGGTGAGCAGTACTTC. Amino acid sequence: CASSAGTGGEQYF.

In this sample, this clone turned up a few times. The chain employs TRBV29-1 and TRBJ1-2; 7 nucleotides agree with TRBD1. Germline CDR1 and CDR2: SQVTM and ANQGSEA. Unmatched junction bases numbered 15, after V lost 3 bases and J lost 8 bases. This CDR3 is 15 amino acids long. In DNA, the CDR3 is TGCAGCGTTGAGAGGGCCCGACAGGGTCAGGGAGGCTACACCTTC. This gives the protein CSVERARQGQGGYTF.

This CDR3 is CASSAAALHSGNTIYF. CDR3 DNA sequence: TGTGCCAGCAGTGCCGCGGCTCTTCACTCTGGAAACACCATATATTTT. V usage is TRBV27 and J usage is TRBJ1-3; D is ambiguous. The V gene's germline CDR1 is MNHEY and CDR2 SMNVEV (reference sequence). CDR3 length: 16 residues. V was clipped by 5 bases and J by 0 bases, with 14 bases between them.

This sequence joins TRBV15 and TRBJ1-1, with D unresolved. The V gene's germline CDR1 is LNHNV and CDR2 YYDKDF (reference sequence). The CDR3 covers 12 residues. V lost 0 bases, J lost 11 bases, and 10 bases lay in between. CDR3 sequence: CATSRELGGAFF. CDR3 nucleotides: TGTGCCACCAGCAGAGAGCTAGGAGGGGCTTTCTTT. The variable domain in full, completed from reference TRBV15 and TRBJ1-1, reads DAMVIQNPRYQVTQFGKPVTLSCSQTLNHNVMYWYQQKSSQAPKLLFHYYDKDFNNEADTPDNFQSRRPNTSFCFLDIRSPGLGDTAMYLCATSRELGGAFFGQGTRLTVV.

This rearrangement joins TRBV5-1 to TRBJ2-1; 7 positions agree with TRBD2. This CDR3 is built from 14 residues. V was pared by 0 bases and J by 10 bases, with 7 bases of the junction left unmatched. Germline lookup yields CDR1 SGHRS and CDR2 YFSETQ. CDR3 loop: CASSLDHGGSEQFF. Here the CDR3 DNA reads TGCGCCAGCAGCTTGGACCACGGGGGGAGCGAGCAGTTCTTC.

The V and J genes are TRBV6-5 and TRBJ1-1; D not resolved. The CDR3 runs to 15 residues. V was shortened by 3 bases and J by 6 bases, with 17 bases between the two germline ends. Germline loops: CDR1 MNHEY, CDR2 SVGAGI. CDR3 loop: CASSYGVARAPEAFF. The CDR3 DNA follows: TGTGCCAGCAGTTATGGGGTAGCGAGGGCCCCTGAAGCTTTCTTT.

This sequence joins TRBV5-4 and TRBJ1-3; D is possibly TRBD1 (5 bases). Trimming shortened V by 1 base and J by 1 base, and 12 bases separated the two germline ends. The CDR3 loop spans 16 amino acids. From germline, CDR1 is SGHNT and CDR2 YYREEE (reference sequence). CDR3 amino acids: CASSLFGGESGNTIYF. CDR3 in DNA: TGTGCCAGCAGCTTGTTCGGGGGTGAATCTGGAAACACCATATATTTT.

This chain connects TRBV5-1 to TRBJ2-1, with D possibly TRBD2 on 6 matching bases. Trimming pared 4 bases from V and 0 bases from J, leaving 8 bases between. CDR3 length equals 14 residues. The germline CDR1 and CDR2 sequences are SGHRS and YFSETQ. CDR3 nucleotide sequence: TGCGCCAGCAGCCCCGGGAGCTCCTACAATGAGCAGTTCTTC. Its protein is CASSPGSSYNEQFF.

This clone has a single count. The chain couples TRBV10-3 to TRBJ1-1, with 7 bases matching TRBD1. Germline assignment: CDR1 ENHRY and CDR2 SYGVKD. With V trimmed by 10 bases and J by 1 base, 6 bases remained unmatched. This CDR3 is 13 amino acids long. The CDR3 nucleotides are TGTGCCACGAGACAGGGCCCGAACACTGAAGCTTTCTTT. Its protein is CATRQGPNTEAFF.

The rearrangement links TRBV6-1 to TRBJ2-7, with D maybe TRBD2 (6 bases). The CDR3 loop spans 15 amino acids. The germline gives CDR1 MNHNS, CDR2 SASEGT. Deletions cut 2 bases from V and 4 bases from J, with 15 bases between. CDR3 nucleotide sequence: TGTGCCAGCAGTGAACCATCCGGGAGCCCTTACGAGCAGTACTTC. It translates to CASSEPSGSPYEQYF.

This clone appeared a few times. V is TRBV4-2 and J is TRBJ2-1, with TRBD2 matching 7 bases. The CDR3 runs 17 residues. Germline V gene sequence: CDR1 LGHNA, CDR2 YNFKEQ. Trimming removed 0 bases from V and 2 bases from J; junction bases left unmatched: 7. CDR3: CASSQEGGTAAYNEQFF. In DNA form, the CDR3 reads TGTGCCAGCAGCCAAGAGGGGGGGACGGCAGCCTACAATGAGCAGTTCTTC.

The V call is TRBV5-1, the J call TRBJ1-4; TRBD1 aligns across 10 bases. Looked up from germline, CDR1 is SGHRS and CDR2 is YFSETQ. The CDR3 extends over 15 amino acids. With V trimmed by 3 bases and J by 4 bases, 3 bases remained unmatched. The CDR3 loop reads CASSSRTGGNEKLFF. The CDR3 nucleotides read TGCGCCAGCAGCTCTAGGACAGGGGGTAATGAAAAACTGTTTTTT.

This clone appeared once. V gene TRBV10-1 combines with J gene TRBJ1-2; 7 nucleotides agree with TRBD1. Unmatched junction bases numbered 5, after V lost 3 bases and J lost 1 base. CDR1 is WNHNN, CDR2 SYGVQD, per germline (reference sequence). The CDR3 consists of 15 residues. The CDR3 coding sequence is TGCGCCAGCAGTGAATTCGCAGGGGGTAACTATGGCTACACCTTC. Amino acid sequence: CASSEFAGGNYGYTF.